This TCR beta chain was captured by sequencing in a study of T-cell memory formation after mild COVID-19. Whole-study results and caveats: Clones that got smaller from day 15 to 85 had even CD4/CD8, while clones growing later tipped toward CD4+. Among contracting clones, CD4+ were mainly CM/EM and CD8+ enriched in EMRA.

5'RACE primed from the constant segment yielded TCR alpha and TCR beta cDNA libraries bearing sample barcodes and UMIs. TCRdb independently ran MiXCR on the 5' RACE reads; one entry per CDR3 protein. This table has around 390,000 distinct CDR3 sequences, roughly 15% appearing once. In regard to this clonotype: Its specificity is unknown.

The germline CDR1 and CDR2 sequences are SGHVS and FNYEAQ. There are 14 residues in the CDR3. V dropped 5 bases and J dropped 4 bases, with 11 bases sitting between them. Sequenced sample: PBMCs or a T cell subset sorted from them (not recorded which). The V gene is TRBV7-6, the J gene TRBJ2-2, with D possibly matching TRBD1 (5 bases). The receptor's source is a young man who had mild COVID-19 (a few samples of this study predate the infection). Cell type and time point are not known. The chain's CDR3 is CASSLSGPTGELFF. The CDR3 DNA follows: TGTGCCAGCAGCCTTTCAGGGCCCACCGGGGAGCTGTTTTTT.